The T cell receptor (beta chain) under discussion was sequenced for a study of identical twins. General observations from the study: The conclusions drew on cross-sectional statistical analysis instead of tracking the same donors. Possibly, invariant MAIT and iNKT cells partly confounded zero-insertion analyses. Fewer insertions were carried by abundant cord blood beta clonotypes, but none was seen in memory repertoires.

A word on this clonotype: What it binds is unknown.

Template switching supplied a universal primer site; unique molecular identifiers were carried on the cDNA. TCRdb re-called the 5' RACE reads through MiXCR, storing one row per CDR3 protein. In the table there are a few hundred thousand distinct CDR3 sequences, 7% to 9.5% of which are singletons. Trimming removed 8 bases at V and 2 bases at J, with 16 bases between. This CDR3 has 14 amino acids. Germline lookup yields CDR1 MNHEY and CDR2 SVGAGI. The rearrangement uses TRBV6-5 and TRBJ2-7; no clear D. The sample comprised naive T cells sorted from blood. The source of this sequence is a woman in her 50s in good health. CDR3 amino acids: CASGSHRAPYEQYF. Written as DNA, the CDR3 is TGTGCCAGCGGCTCACATAGGGCCCCCTACGAGCAGTACTTC.